The entry below describes one TCR beta chain. What it recognizes is unknown. Method: immunoSEQ multiplex PCR; TCRdb's copy keeps in-frame clones and lacks some. Here the sample spans approximately 97,000 clones, 84% being singletons. This sample stems from a study of T cell responses to AZD1222 COVID-19 vaccine. Study at large: Second doses that came at about 4 or about 12 weeks were put together. General study results and limits: Reportedly, nearly half of unique spike TCRs recognized epitopes outside B.1.351/B.1.1.7 mutations. Clonal diversity was possibly underestimated, and white British individuals and females predominated among donors. Baseline seropositives among AZD1222 recipients totaled only five to seven.

Germline CDR1 and CDR2: SGHRS and YFSETQ. The CDR3 loop spans 16 amino acids. The V gene end was trimmed by 4 bases and the J gene end by 0 bases; junction bases not matched to a gene: 6. The chain is built from TRBV5-1 and TRBJ1-4; TRBD1 matches 7 bases. This sequence originates from an adult in good health. Sequencing was performed on peripheral blood, taken on day 0 of AZD1222 vaccination. This CDR3 reads CASSPQGSTTNEKLFF. The CDR3, as DNA: TGCGCCAGCAGCCCACAGGGGTCCACAACTAATGAAAAACTGTTTTTT.